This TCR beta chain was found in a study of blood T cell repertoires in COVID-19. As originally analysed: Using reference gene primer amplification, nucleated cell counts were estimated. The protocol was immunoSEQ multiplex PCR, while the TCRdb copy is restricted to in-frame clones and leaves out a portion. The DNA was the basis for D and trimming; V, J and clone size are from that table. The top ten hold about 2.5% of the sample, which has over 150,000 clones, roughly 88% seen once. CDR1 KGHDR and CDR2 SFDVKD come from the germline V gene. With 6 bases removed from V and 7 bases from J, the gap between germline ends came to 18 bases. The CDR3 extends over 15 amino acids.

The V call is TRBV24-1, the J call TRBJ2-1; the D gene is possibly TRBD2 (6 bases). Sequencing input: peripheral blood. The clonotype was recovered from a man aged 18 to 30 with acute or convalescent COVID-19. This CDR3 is CATSIIGESGNEQFF. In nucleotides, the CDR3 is TGTGCCACCAGTATCATTGGAGAGAGCGGGAATGAGCAGTTCTTC.